This T cell receptor (beta chain) was found in a study of patients and donors after allogeneic stem cell transplantation. CDR3 size: 15 residues. The V and J ends lost 6 bases and 2 bases respectively, with 13 bases between them. TCRdb fed the RT-PCR reads into MiXCR, producing one record per CDR3 protein. The sample gives 90,000 to 120,000 distinct CDR3 sequences, less than 45% of which show up once; roughly 27% is in the top ten. The specimen sequenced was blood, either unsorted or a sorted T cell fraction (not recorded which). The clonotype comes from a human donor who was either an allogeneic HSCT recipient or a stem cell or donor lymphocyte infusion donor (not recorded which). It is not recorded whose cells these are; they may come from a transplant donor. This sequence joins TRBV12-3 or TRBV12-4 and TRBJ2-2, with D possibly matching TRBD1 (6 bases). CDR3 DNA: TGTGCCAGCAGCCCCAGGGGTCTAAACACCGGGGAGCTGTTTTTT. It is translated as CASSPRGLNTGELFF.